Presented here are 12 T cell receptor beta chains from one specimen sequenced in a study of human T cells and chemical hapten exposure. A single record per CDR3 protein comes from TCRdb applying MiXCR to the 5' RACE reads. The sample gives about 81,000 distinct CDR3 sequences, roughly 8.4% of which show up once; 2% to 2.5% is in the top ten. The study extracted total RNA from unfractionated whole blood. The origin of the receptors is a male donor in good health.

This clonotype was recorded many times. The chain joins TRBV27 to TRBJ1-5; D possibly corresponds to TRBD1 (6 bases). V lost 7 bases, J lost 2 bases, and 18 bases lay in between. Germline loops: CDR1 MNHEY, CDR2 SMNVEV (reference sequence). The CDR3 has 16 amino acids. CDR3 sequence: CASKWLGAGGNQPQHF. CDR3 nucleotide sequence: TGTGCCAGCAAATGGCTGGGGGCAGGGGGCAATCAGCCCCAGCATTTT.

Many counts were recorded for this clonotype. This sequence joins TRBV6-5 and TRBJ1-1; 7 bases are shared with TRBD1. Germline values: CDR1 MNHEY, CDR2 SVGAGI. The CDR3 loop spans 17 amino acids. Trimming removed 0 bases from V and 5 bases from J; junction bases left unmatched: 12. The CDR3: CASSYSLLDREGTEAFF. CDR3 bases: TGTGCCAGCAGTTACTCCCTTCTTGACAGGGAAGGGACTGAAGCTTTCTTT.

This clonotype was seen a few times. The chain uses TRBV6-5 and TRBJ2-7; 7 bases map to TRBD2. CDR3 size: 14 residues. V was pared by 5 bases and J by 0 bases, with 4 bases of the junction left unmatched. Germline CDR1 MNHEY, CDR2 SVGAGI. The CDR3 spells CASSPPGGSYEQYF. For the CDR3, the DNA is TGTGCCAGCAGTCCCCCGGGAGGCTCCTACGAGCAGTACTTC.

This clonotype was seen a single time. The V call is TRBV10-3, the J call TRBJ1-5, with 7 bases lining up with TRBD1. The CDR3 length is 14 residues. J gave up 6 bases and V 10 bases, and 12 bases lay outside the gene matches. Germline V gives CDR1 ENHRY, CDR2 SYGVKD. The CDR3 sequence: CATRQGQRSQPQHF. CDR3 sequence (DNA): TGTGCCACCCGACAGGGACAGCGGAGTCAGCCCCAGCATTTT.

This clonotype was recorded many times. This chain joins TRBV20-1 and TRBJ2-1, with 8 nucleotides matching TRBD2. CDR1 and CDR2 from the germline V gene are DFQATT and SNEGSKA (reference sequence). The CDR3 spans 12 residues. The V gene end was trimmed by 7 bases and the J gene end by 4 bases; junction bases not matched to a gene: 3. The CDR3, as DNA: TGCAGTGGGCAGCGGGAGTACAATGAGCAGTTCTTC. Residues: CSGQREYNEQFF.

This clonotype occurred many times. This chain links TRBV20-1 with TRBJ2-7, with 7 bases matching TRBD1. V dropped 6 bases and J dropped 0; count of bases not matched to a gene: 5. This CDR3 has 13 residues. Germline CDR1 and CDR2: DFQATT and SNEGSKA (reference sequence). The CDR3: CSAPTGNSYEQYF. The CDR3, as DNA: TGCAGTGCCCCGACAGGGAACTCCTACGAGCAGTACTTC.

This clonotype turned up a few times. The chain has TRBV5-1 and TRBJ2-3, with D perhaps TRBD2 (5 bases). V was clipped by 0 bases and J by 6 bases, with 14 bases between them. Germline CDR1 SGHRS, CDR2 YFSETQ. The CDR3 runs to 15 residues. The CDR3 DNA sequence: TGCGCCAGCAGCTTGGACAGCGGCCTCCCCGATACGCAGTATTTT. Translating it yields CASSLDSGLPDTQYF.

This clonotype was counted many times. V gene TRBV5-1 combines with J gene TRBJ2-1, with TRBD1 matching 7 bases. Germline CDR1 and CDR2: SGHRS and YFSETQ. This CDR3 contains 15 residues. V lost 2 bases, J lost 3 bases, and 5 bases stayed unmatched. The DNA for the CDR3 is TGCGCCAGCAGCTTAACGTCAGGGGGCTACAATGAGCAGTTCTTC. Residues: CASSLTSGGYNEQFF.

In its sample, this clonotype was seen a few times. The rearrangement uses TRBV3-1 and TRBJ2-4; possibly TRBD2 for D (5 bases). The germline V gene has CDR1 LGHDT and CDR2 YNNKEL (reference sequence). The ends were cut back, 0 bases at V and 0 bases at J, with 9 bases in the middle. CDR3 size: 16 residues. CDR3 sequence: CASSQELSGAKNIQYF. The CDR3 DNA is TGTGCCAGCAGCCAAGAGCTGAGCGGAGCCAAAAACATTCAGTACTTC.

Many counts were recorded for this clonotype. The chain carries TRBV20-1 and TRBJ2-2, with D perhaps given as TRBD1 or TRBD2 (6 bases each). Trimming took off 5 bases at V and 7 bases at J, with 17 bases between the two ends. The germline CDR1 and CDR2 sequences are DFQATT and SNEGSKA (reference sequence). This CDR3 contains 14 residues. The CDR3 loop is CSAFERGPGGELFF. The DNA for the CDR3 is TGCAGTGCTTTTGAACGGGGGCCTGGCGGGGAGCTGTTTTTT.

This clonotype was picked up many times. The chain recombines TRBV18 with TRBJ2-5, with 7 bases lining up with TRBD2. The CDR3 length is 13 residues. Germline V CDR1 and CDR2: KGHSH, LQKENI. V was pared by 5 bases and J by 2 bases, with 2 bases of the junction left unmatched. The CDR3 here is CASSTGGQETQYF. In DNA form, the CDR3 reads TGTGCCAGCTCAACGGGGGGTCAAGAGACCCAGTACTTC.

This clonotype was found many times. The rearrangement uses TRBV7-2 and TRBJ2-5; TRBD2 agrees at 7 bases. The CDR3 sequence is 16 residues long. From germline, CDR1 is SGHTA and CDR2 FQGNSA. Trimming took 2 bases from V and 4 from J; bases not matched to a gene: 10. CDR3 loop: CASSLQAAGLGETQYF. Here the CDR3 DNA reads TGTGCCAGCAGCTTACAAGCAGCGGGATTGGGAGAGACCCAGTACTTC.